This TCR beta chain was sequenced for a study of Graves' ophthalmopathy and Graves' hyperthyroidism. Notes on the study in general: Progression of ophthalmopathy was predicted by the model with 70% to 71% sensitivity and 72.22% specificity.

TCR beta CDR3 amplification used RNA transcripts. An opening RT-PCR round employed HTBI primers and preceded a second-round multiplex PCR. In TCRdb, the multiplex PCR reads were re-called with MiXCR into one record per CDR3 protein. The sample has about 230,000 distinct CDR3 sequences, about 47% seen once; the top ten hold around 43%. Worth noting for this clonotype: Antigen: not known.

Sampling approximately 11 ml of fresh peripheral blood provided the PBMCs. The clonotype was recovered from an adult man with Graves' ophthalmopathy. Sequenced material: peripheral blood.

The CDR3 DNA sequence: TGTGCCAGCAGCTTAGACACCGGGACTAGCGGAAGGACCTACGAGCAGTACTTC. This translates into CASSLDTGTSGRTYEQYF. The chain has TRBV7-6 and TRBJ2-7; 11 bases map to TRBD2. With V trimmed by 1 base and J by 2 bases, 10 bases remained unmatched. The CDR3 contains 18 residues. The germline gives CDR1 SGHVS, CDR2 FNYEAQ.